This T cell receptor beta chain was profiled in a study of T cells in Graves' hyperthyroidism and ophthalmopathy. Germline lookup yields CDR1 LGHNA and CDR2 YSLEER. The CDR3 is 16 residues long. Trimming stripped 0 bases from V and 4 bases from J, with 12 bases between. Amplification yielded TCR beta CDR3 regions, with RNA transcripts as the source. The TCR CDR3 first-round RT-PCR relied on the HTBI primer set. Via MiXCR, TCRdb re-called the multiplex PCR reads, giving one row per CDR3 protein. The sample holds hundreds of thousands of distinct CDR3 sequences, 20% seen once. Ophthalmopathy patients had Clinical Activity Score at least 3, NOSPECS grade at least 4, duration under 3 months. Patients showing uncontrolled infection, other autoimmune disease, pregnancy or lactation were ineligible. This clonotype has a handful of counts. As yet, its antigen is unknown. Whole-study findings and limits: Most clonotypes expanded in thyroid above 0.001 were likewise present in blood.

The TCR comes from a man aged 40-49 years with Graves' ophthalmopathy. The sequenced material came from blood. This chain links TRBV4-3 with TRBJ2-2; no firm D call. CDR3 loop: CASSQDAASVTGELFF. CDR3 DNA: TGCGCCAGCAGCCAAGATGCCGCGTCCGTCACCGGGGAGCTGTTTTTT.